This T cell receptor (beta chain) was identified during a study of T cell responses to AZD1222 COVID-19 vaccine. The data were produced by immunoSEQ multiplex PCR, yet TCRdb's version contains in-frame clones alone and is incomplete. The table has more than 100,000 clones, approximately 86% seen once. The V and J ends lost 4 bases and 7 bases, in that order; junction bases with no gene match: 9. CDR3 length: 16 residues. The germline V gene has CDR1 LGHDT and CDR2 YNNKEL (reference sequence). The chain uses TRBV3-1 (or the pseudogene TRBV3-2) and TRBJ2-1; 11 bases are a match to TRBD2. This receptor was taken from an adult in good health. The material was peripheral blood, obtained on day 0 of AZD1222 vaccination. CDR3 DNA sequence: TGTGCCAGCAGCCGGAGGGGCGCTAGCGGGGGGAATGAGCAGTTCTTC. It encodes CASSRRGASGGNEQFF.